What follows are 9 T cell receptor beta chains derived from one specimen sequenced in a study of shared clonotypes between healthy human individuals. The assay was immunoSEQ multiplex PCR, and TCRdb's table has in-frame clones only and misses some. This table has nearly 1 million clones, approximately 80% appearing once. The sample comprised memory CD4+ T cells sorted from blood. The sample's subset: CD45RA-negative fraction. The origin of the receptors is a man aged 18 to 29 in good health.

The chain recombines TRBV11-2 with TRBJ1-2, with TRBD1 identical over 10 bases. V lost 10 bases, J lost 4 bases, and 6 bases stayed unmatched. CDR1 and CDR2 (germline): SGHAT, FQNNGV. There are 13 residues in the CDR3. CDR3 DNA sequence: TGTGCCATCGGACAGGGGGGCCTCTATGGCTACACCTTC. Its translation: CAIGQGGLYGYTF.

This chain connects TRBV6-5 to TRBJ1-2; D not certain. The germline V gene encodes CDR1 MNHEY and CDR2 SVGAGI. Trimming stripped 2 bases from V and 10 bases from J, with 14 bases between. The length of the CDR3 is 13 residues. Here the CDR3 DNA reads TGTGCCAGCAGTTACCGAGGCAGAACCCCCTACACCTTC. Its translation is CASSYRGRTPYTF.

This clone was seen more than once but under ten times. At the DNA level, this CDR3 is encoded by other sequences in the same sample as well. This sequence joins TRBV5-5 and TRBJ2-5; D might be TRBD1 (6 bases). The germline V gene has CDR1 SGHKS and CDR2 YYEKEE (reference sequence). Trimming shortened V by 3 bases and J by 2 bases, and 11 bases separated the two germline ends. This CDR3 is 14 amino acids long. CDR3: CASSSLGAQETQYF. The DNA of the CDR3 is TGTGCCAGCAGCTCTTTGGGGGCTCAAGAGACCCAGTACTTC.

The chain combines TRBV27 with TRBJ1-2; no clear D gene. This CDR3 is 14 amino acids long. The ends were cut back, 10 bases at V and 2 bases at J, with 17 bases in the middle. The germline V gene has CDR1 MNHEY and CDR2 SMNVEV (reference sequence). This CDR3 reads CATAPGGSNYGYTF. In nucleotides, the CDR3 is TGTGCCACCGCCCCCGGTGGGAGCAACTATGGCTACACCTTC.

The chain recombines TRBV11-3 with TRBJ2-3; the D gene could be TRBD1 or TRBD2 (5 bases each). V shed 5 bases and J shed 3 bases, with 6 bases lying between them. The germline V gene encodes CDR1 SGHNT and CDR2 YENEEA. This CDR3 is built from 12 residues. In DNA, the CDR3 is TGTGCCAGCAGCGGGGGAACAGATACGCAGTATTTT. As protein: CASSGGTDTQYF.

The rearrangement joins TRBV28 to TRBJ2-3; 11 bases are shared with TRBD2. This CDR3 region has 17 residues. With 5 bases clipped from V and 1 base from J, the junction kept 8 bases outside the gene matches. CDR1 MDHEN and CDR2 SYDVKM come from the germline V gene. The CDR3 protein is CASSLSGGALGTDTQYF. CDR3 bases: TGTGCCAGCAGTCTTAGCGGGGGGGCCTTGGGCACAGATACGCAGTATTTT.

This rearrangement joins TRBV28 to TRBJ2-7; 8 bases are shared with TRBD2. Germline-derived CDR1 and CDR2 are MDHEN and SYDVKM. Trimming took 3 bases from V and 0 from J; bases not matched to a gene: 4. The CDR3 contains 15 residues. The CDR3 region is CASSLAGGPSYEQYF. CDR3 nucleotides: TGTGCCAGCAGTTTGGCGGGGGGTCCCTCCTACGAGCAGTACTTC. The whole variable domain, remainder taken from reference TRBV28 and TRBJ2-7, is DVKVTQSSRYLVKRTGEKVFLECVQDMDHENMFWYRQDPGLGLRLIYFSYDVKMKEKGDIPEGYSVSREKKERFSLILESASTNQTSMYLCASSLAGGPSYEQYFGPGTRLTVT.

V and J are TRBV7-8 and TRBJ2-3, with D perhaps matching TRBD1 (6 bases). The germline gives CDR1 SGHVS, CDR2 FQNEAQ. Trimming removed 5 bases at V and 9 bases at J, with 18 bases between. This CDR3 has 14 amino acids. CDR3: CASSPQSGDPTQYF. For the CDR3, the DNA is TGTGCCAGCAGCCCCCAATCAGGGGACCCCACGCAGTATTTT.

The gene calls are TRBV7-6 and TRBJ2-7; D possibly corresponds to TRBD1 (6 bases). This CDR3 has 14 amino acids. V was pared by 4 bases and J by 4 bases, with 14 bases between. Germline V gene lookup returns CDR1 SGHVS and CDR2 FNYEAQ. CDR3 region: CASSSRRDKYEQYF. DNA of the CDR3: TGTGCCAGCAGCTCTCGCCGGGACAAATACGAGCAGTACTTC.